What follows describes a single T cell receptor (beta chain). CDR1 and CDR2 from the germline V gene are LNHDA and SQIVND (reference sequence). V shed 3 bases and J 5 bases; nucleotides not matched to a gene: 3. The CDR3 length is 13 residues. This record belongs to a study of blood T cell repertoires in COVID-19. Sequenced by immunoSEQ multiplex PCR; TCRdb stores in-frame clones only, minus some. Among fewer than 250,000 clones listed, approximately 91% were seen once. The sequenced sample was peripheral blood. The chain is built from TRBV19 and TRBJ1-2; TRBD1 matches 7 bases. The TCR was taken from a man aged 55 to 70 who had recovered from COVID-19. Here the CDR3 DNA reads TGTGCCAGTAGTATGCAGGGGGTATATGGCTACACCTTC. The encoded protein is CASSMQGVYGYTF.